This TCR beta chain derives from a study of sequential checkpoint blockade in melanoma. Study details: Patients were randomized 1:1 to nivolumab-then-ipilimumab or ipilimumab-then-nivolumab first-line. After both sequences, patients received maintenance nivolumab.

The treatment: randomized to nivolumab then ipilimumab (arm A) or the reverse (arm B). Patients had received no earlier DNA-damaging chemotherapy. Sorted cells were live CD3+CD8+, lacking CD19 and CD56, from PBMCs. Trimming took off 3 bases at V and 7 bases at J, with 16 bases between the two ends. Germline lookup yields CDR1 MDHEN and CDR2 SYDVKM. The CDR3 spans 15 residues. The data were produced by immunoSEQ multiplex PCR, yet TCRdb's version contains in-frame clones alone and is incomplete. The table includes some 20,000 clones, under 85% detected once. The source was CD8+ T cells sorted from blood (inferred from file names), collected from a patient given nivolumab and ipilimumab in sequence. The rearrangement uses TRBV28 and TRBJ1-3; TRBD1 is a possible D gene (5 bases). The clonotype comes from a human donor with melanoma. CDR3 DNA: TGTGCCAGCAGTTTGTGGGGGAGGGTTGGGAACACCATATATTTT. Its protein product is CASSLWGRVGNTIYF.